This T cell receptor beta chain was profiled in a study of blood T cells in healthy people across ages. CDR3 size: 13 residues. CDR1 and CDR2 from the germline V gene are SGHNT and YYREEE (reference sequence). It was with a sample-barcoded 5' primer and a J-beta primer mix that a second PCR of about 6 to 12 cycles was run. MiXCR was run by TCRdb on the 5' RACE reads, yielding one entry per CDR3 protein. Of approximately 800,000 distinct CDR3 sequences listed, 20% to 30% are singletons. Comments on this clonotype: At one end, the junction sequence differs from germline, possibly due to a read error.

The same specimen was also included in a second study, on T cells of mothers and their children. This second study says: All RNA that had been extracted was used for cDNA synthesis at approximately 1.4 ug per 15 ul. Versus unrelated pairs, overlap was slightly higher in related mother-child pairs, without reaching significance.

The TCR sequence derives from a boy aged 5-17 years in good health. What was sequenced was blood. This chain links TRBV5-4 with TRBJ1-2, with 11 bases fitting TRBD1. CDR3: CTSSLGQGDGYTF. DNA for the CDR3: TGTACCAGCAGCTTGGGACAGGGGGATGGCTACACCTTC.